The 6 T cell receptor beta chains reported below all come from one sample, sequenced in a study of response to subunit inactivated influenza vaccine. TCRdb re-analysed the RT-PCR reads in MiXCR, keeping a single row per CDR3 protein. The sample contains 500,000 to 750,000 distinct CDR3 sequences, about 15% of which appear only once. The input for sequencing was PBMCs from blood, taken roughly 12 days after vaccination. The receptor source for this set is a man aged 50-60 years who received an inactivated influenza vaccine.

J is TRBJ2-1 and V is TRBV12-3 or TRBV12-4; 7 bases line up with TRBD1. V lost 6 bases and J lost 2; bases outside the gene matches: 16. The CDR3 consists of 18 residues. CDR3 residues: CASSQTPNPTGPYNEQFF. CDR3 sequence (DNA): TGTGCCAGCAGCCAAACCCCAAACCCGACAGGGCCCTACAATGAGCAGTTCTTC.

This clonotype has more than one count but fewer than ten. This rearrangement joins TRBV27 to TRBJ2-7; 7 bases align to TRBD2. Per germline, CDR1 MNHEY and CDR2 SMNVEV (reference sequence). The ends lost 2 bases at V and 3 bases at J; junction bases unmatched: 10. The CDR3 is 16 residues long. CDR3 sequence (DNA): TGTGCCAGCAGTTTAGTTGGGGGAGGGCTTATCTACGAGCAGTACTTC. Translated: CASSLVGGGLIYEQYF.

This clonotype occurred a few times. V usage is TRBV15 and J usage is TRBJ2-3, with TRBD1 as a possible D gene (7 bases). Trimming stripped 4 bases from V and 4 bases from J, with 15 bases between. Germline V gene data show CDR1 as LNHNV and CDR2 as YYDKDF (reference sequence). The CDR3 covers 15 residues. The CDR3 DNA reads TGTGCCACCAGCACGCGGGACAGAATCTCAGATACGCAGTATTTT. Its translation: CATSTRDRISDTQYF.

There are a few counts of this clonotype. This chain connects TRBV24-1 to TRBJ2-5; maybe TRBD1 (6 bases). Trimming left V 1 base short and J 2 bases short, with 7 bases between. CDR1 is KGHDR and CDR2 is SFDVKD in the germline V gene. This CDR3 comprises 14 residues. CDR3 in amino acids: CATSDFGQQETQYF. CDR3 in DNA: TGTGCCACCAGTGATTTCGGACAGCAAGAGACCCAGTACTTC.

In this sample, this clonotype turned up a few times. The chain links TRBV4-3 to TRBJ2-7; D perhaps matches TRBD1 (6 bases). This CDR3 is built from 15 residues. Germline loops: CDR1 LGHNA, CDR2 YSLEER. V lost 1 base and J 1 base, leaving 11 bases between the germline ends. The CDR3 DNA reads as TGCGCCAGCAGCCAAGGACAGGACAGTTCCTACGAGCAGTACTTC. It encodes CASSQGQDSSYEQYF.

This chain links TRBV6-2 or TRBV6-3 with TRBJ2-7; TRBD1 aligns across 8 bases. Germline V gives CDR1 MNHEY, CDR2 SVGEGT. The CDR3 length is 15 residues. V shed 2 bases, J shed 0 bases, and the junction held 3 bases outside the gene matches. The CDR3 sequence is CASSYPGTGSYEQYF. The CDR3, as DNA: TGTGCCAGCAGTTACCCCGGGACAGGCTCCTACGAGCAGTACTTC.